The 13 T cell receptor beta chains presented below share a single source sample, sequenced in a study of T cells in localized non-small cell lung cancer. Sequencing was performed with immunoSEQ multiplex PCR; in TCRdb, only in-frame clones are kept and a portion is missing. The data contain under 65,000 clones, about 80% of them singletons. Sequences were derived from peripheral blood, sampled before any cancer treatment. Receptor source: a female donor older than 55 with stage II squamous cell lung carcinoma.

V gene TRBV2 combines with J gene TRBJ1-2, with D maybe TRBD1 (5 bases). Trimming cost V 7 bases and J 5 bases, with 17 bases left between them. The CDR3 loop spans 14 amino acids. The V gene's germline CDR1 is SNHLY and CDR2 FYNNEI. The CDR3 DNA is TGTGCCAGCACCGTTTCAGGGCTAGCATATGGCTACACCTTC. This gives the protein CASTVSGLAYGYTF.

The V gene is TRBV6-1, the J gene TRBJ1-2; tentatively, D is TRBD1 (6 bases). The V gene lost 7 bases and the J gene lost 4 bases, with 16 bases spanning the gap. Germline CDR1 MNHNS, CDR2 SASEGT. The length of the CDR3 is 14 residues. CDR3 DNA: TGTGCCAGCATTACAATACAGGGTCCCTATGGCTACACCTTC. It codes for CASITIQGPYGYTF.

The genes are TRBV4-3 and TRBJ1-4, with 11 nucleotides matching TRBD1. The CDR3 contains 15 residues. V was pared by 3 bases and J by 7 bases, with 4 bases of the junction left unmatched. Germline CDR1 reads LGHNA; CDR2 reads YSLEER. The CDR3 sequence: CASSQPGTGGEKLFF. As DNA, the CDR3 is TGCGCCAGCAGCCAGCCCGGGACAGGGGGTGAAAAACTGTTTTTT.

A few counts support this clone. The CDR3 sequence is CASRRDRGPQPQHF. The CDR3 coding sequence is TGTGCCAGCAGACGGGACAGGGGGCCTCAGCCCCAGCATTTT. This rearrangement joins TRBV6-1 to TRBJ1-5; TRBD1 agrees at 12 bases. Germline loops: CDR1 MNHNS, CDR2 SASEGT. The V segment lost 6 bases and the J segment 6 bases; nucleotides outside the gene matches: 3. The CDR3 extends over 14 amino acids.

This clone occurred a few times. The rearrangement uses TRBV7-2 and TRBJ2-7; 10 nucleotides line up with TRBD2. The CDR3 runs to 14 residues. Trimming at V came to 5 bases and at J to 6 bases, leaving 7 bases not matched to a gene. CDR1 and CDR2 (germline): SGHTA, FQGNSA. CDR3 region: CASSRGLAIVEQYF. The CDR3 DNA reads as TGTGCCAGCAGCAGGGGACTAGCGATCGTCGAGCAGTACTTC. The full variable domain, completed using reference TRBV7-2 and TRBJ2-7, is GAGVSQSPSNKVTEKGKDVELRCDPISGHTALYWYRQSLGQGLEFLIYFQGNSAPDKSGLPSDRFSAERTGGSVSTLTIQRTQQEDSAVYLCASSRGLAIVEQYFGPGTRLTVT.

The table lists this clone with a few counts. The genes are TRBV7-2 and TRBJ1-1; perhaps TRBD1 as D (5 bases). Germline CDR1 reads SGHTA; CDR2 reads FQGNSA. The V end lost 7 bases, the J end lost 4 bases, and 16 bases lay between the germline ends. The CDR3 extends over 14 amino acids. Here the CDR3 DNA reads TGTGCCAGCACCAGACCCGTAACAGGCACTGAAGCTTTCTTT. Translating gives CASTRPVTGTEAFF.

V gene TRBV19 combines with J gene TRBJ2-1; unclear D gene. Per the germline V gene, CDR1 is LNHDA and CDR2 is SQIVND (reference sequence). The CDR3 loop spans 13 amino acids. Trimming left V 4 bases short and J 6 bases short, with 10 bases between. The CDR3, as DNA: TGTGCCAGTAGTACTCAAATAGGCAATGAGCAGTTCTTC. Encoded protein: CASSTQIGNEQFF.

The chain joins TRBV5-1 to TRBJ2-7; D not resolved. The CDR3 loop spans 15 amino acids. Between the trimmed V and J ends, which lost 0 bases and 0 bases, there was a span of 10 bases. Germline V gene lookup returns CDR1 SGHRS and CDR2 YFSETQ. The chain's CDR3 is CASSLGTLTSYEQYF. In nucleotides, the CDR3 is TGCGCCAGCAGCTTGGGAACCCTTACCTCCTACGAGCAGTACTTC.

The V and J genes are TRBV7-3 and TRBJ2-2; 9 bases are a match to TRBD2. J gave up 1 base and V 4 bases, and 7 bases lay outside the gene matches. In germline, CDR1 is SGHTA, CDR2 FQGTGA. This CDR3 contains 17 residues. CDR3: CASSSGSGGLNTGELFF. In DNA, the CDR3 is TGTGCCAGCAGCTCCGGTAGCGGGGGCCTGAACACCGGGGAGCTGTTTTTT. The variable domain in full, with the rest retrieved from reference TRBV7-3 and TRBJ2-2, is GAGVSQTPSNKVTEKGKYVELRCDPISGHTALYWYRQSLGQGPEFLIYFQGTGAADDSGLPNDRFFAVRPEGSVSTLKIQRTERGDSAVYLCASSSGSGGLNTGELFFGEGSRLTVL.

This sequence joins TRBV5-5 and TRBJ1-2; the D is unclear. This CDR3 comprises 18 residues. CDR1 and CDR2 (germline): SGHKS, YYEKEE (reference sequence). V lost 4 bases and J 6 bases, leaving 28 bases between the germline ends. CDR3: CASSPNGISGGDSDGYTF. The DNA of the CDR3 is TGTGCCAGCAGCCCGAACGGGATCTCGGGTGGGGATAGCGATGGCTACACCTTC.

This chain links TRBV19 with TRBJ1-1; D not certain. The germline CDR1 and CDR2 sequences are LNHDA and SQIVND (reference sequence). This CDR3 region has 14 residues. V was cut by 1 base and J by 2 bases, with 8 bases left in between. The CDR3 is CASSIVSSNTEAFF. CDR3 DNA: TGTGCCAGTAGTATAGTGTCAAGCAACACTGAAGCTTTCTTT.

The chain is built from TRBV18 and TRBJ1-6; 7 nucleotides line up with TRBD1. CDR3 length equals 18 residues. Germline V gene sequence: CDR1 KGHSH, CDR2 LQKENI. V lost 3 bases to trimming and J lost 0 bases; unmatched junction nucleotides: 8. The CDR3 DNA reads as TGTGCCAGCTCACCGATGGACAGGCAGAGCTCCTATAATTCACCCCTCCACTTT. Amino acid sequence: CASSPMDRQSSYNSPLHF.

The chain carries TRBV7-6 and TRBJ2-7; TRBD1 matches 12 bases. Germline-derived CDR1 and CDR2 are SGHVS and FNYEAQ. The trim removed 7 bases at V and 7 bases at J, leaving 8 bases unmatched. This CDR3 contains 14 residues. The CDR3 here is CASTPGQGAEEQYF. The CDR3 nucleotides read TGTGCCAGCACCCCGGGACAGGGGGCGGAAGAGCAGTACTTC.